This TCR beta chain was sequenced in a study of CD39 and CD103 CD8 tumor-infiltrating T cells (dated by TCRdb to the late 2010s). Turning to the overall study: Repertoire comparisons were shown for an HPV-positive HNSCC, an HPV-negative HNSCC, an ovarian cancer and a melanoma patient. Deep sequencing of TCRbeta CDR3 was used to compare the repertoires of CD8 TIL subsets, defined by CD103 and CD39, against those of peripheral memory CD8 T cells.

From around 10,000 to 100,000 sorted cells per subset, genomic DNA was extracted using the DNeasy Blood and Tissue Kit. TCRbeta V-J or V-D-J regions were sequenced and mapped by the immunoSEQ service, with coverage above 10x per sample. For the original study's pipeline: Analysis was restricted to productive rearrangements exported from the immunoSEQ Analyzer platform, and clonality was assessed using the 500 most abundant clones. Repertoire overlap between populations was quantified with the Morisita-Horn similarity index and the Jaccard index. Morisita-Horn similarity between CD8 T-cell subset TCR repertoires was measured in about 6 cancer patients. In TCRdb, the immuneACCESS table is reduced to in-frame sequences with V and J assigned. These tables do not hold every clone; where another copy was compared, an unresolved V gene accounts for under half, and the others remain unexplained. Clone size and V and J calls were adopted from that table, with D and trimming inferred from the DNA. This sample is represented by more than 15,000 clones; around nine tenths of them were singletons. The ten largest clones capture about 4.6% of the sample.

Findings and caveats that apply to the study as a whole: Clonotypes from DN TILs largely overlapped with peripheral memory CD8 repertoires, while clonotypes from DP TILs were only rarely found in blood or uninvolved lymph node. Compared with DN and SP CD8 TILs and with blood memory CD8 T cells, DP CD8 TILs appeared more oligoclonal, with the top 30 clonotypes covering roughly 55-90%.

The CDR3 holds 16 amino acids from the cysteine to the phenylalanine. The read is trimmed to its CDR3 DNA, 48 bases read in frame from base 1. Relative to germline, V is 0 bases shorter and J is 3 bases shorter, with 17 bases between their ends. As encoded in the germline V gene (reference sequence), CDR1 is GTSNPN while CDR2 is SVGIG. At the time of sample collection the patients were not on therapy, although prior treatments varied from chemotherapy, radiotherapy, surgery and immunotherapy to no treatment. After thawing, cells were enriched for T lymphocytes using a negative-selection kit, and EpCAM beads were added for tumor-infiltrating lymphocytes. Memory CD8 T cells were sorted as CD8+CD4-CD45RA- cells regardless of CCR7 expression. Before analysis, peripheral blood mononuclear cells were isolated on a Ficoll-Paque PLUS gradient and cryopreserved. Populations were sorted to approximately 99% purity on a FACSAria II, and cell pellets were frozen for TCR sequencing without culture.

On this clone: This clone's antigen is unknown. No qualities accompany the bases; no much larger clone lies one base away.

This TCR came from a human donor with head and neck squamous cell carcinoma. Sequencing used CD8+ T cells sorted from blood. The cell subset or site label, read with the paper, signifies: total memory CD8 T cells (CD45RA-CCR7+/-) from blood or uninvolved lymph node. This receptor chain uses TRBV30 and TRBJ1-1, with the D gene not clear enough to name. DNA sequence: TGTGCCTGGAGTGTATACTGGGAGAGGAAGGACACTGAAGCTTTCTTT. It codes for CAWSVYWERKDTEAFF.